What follows are 32 T cell receptor beta chains derived from one specimen sequenced in a study of T-cell reconstitution after alpha-beta-depleted transplantation in children. The authors prepared the TCRbeta library with unique molecular identifiers. TCRdb fed the PCR reads into MiXCR, producing one record per CDR3 protein. The table lists roughly 500,000 distinct CDR3 sequences, over 25% of them singletons. Here the sequenced sample was PBMCs from the stem cell graft donor, taken from the stem cell graft. These receptor sequences come from a human donor who donated a stem cell graft to a child with aplastic anemia.

This clonotype was counted once. A read error may account for a junction end that differs from germline. This sequence joins TRBV5-6 and TRBJ2-6; weak D call: TRBD1 (5 bases). Germline loops: CDR1 SGHDT, CDR2 YYEEEE. CDR3 length equals 17 residues. The CDR3 sequence: CASSALHVSSGANGLTF. CDR3 in DNA: TGTGCCAGCAGCGCTCTACATGTAAGCTCTGGGGCCAACGGCCTGACTTTC.

This sequence joins TRBV6-1 and TRBJ2-3; 9 bases are a match to TRBD2. Per the germline V gene, CDR1 is MNHNS and CDR2 is SASEGT. Trimming removed 6 bases from V and 2 bases from J; junction bases left unmatched: 6. The CDR3 totals 15 residues. This CDR3 reads CASSRLADFTDTQYF. The DNA of the CDR3 is TGTGCCAGCAGCCGACTAGCGGATTTCACAGATACGCAGTATTTT.

The chain combines TRBV7-9 with TRBJ2-1, with D unresolved. The CDR3 is 14 residues long. Germline assignment: CDR1 SEHNR and CDR2 FQNEAQ (reference sequence). The V and J ends lost 0 bases and 8 bases respectively, with 11 bases between them. CDR3: CASSLAGLIDEQFF. In DNA, the CDR3 is TGTGCCAGCAGCTTAGCGGGTCTAATCGATGAGCAGTTCTTC.

This clonotype was seen only a few times. The chain carries TRBV18 and TRBJ2-4; 7 positions agree with TRBD1. V lost 3 bases, J lost 10 bases, and 12 bases stayed unmatched. From germline, CDR1 is KGHSH and CDR2 LQKENI. This CDR3 contains 15 residues. The CDR3 DNA sequence: TGTGCCAGCTCACCGGGACAGCAATCGCTGGGGATTCAGTACTTC. Translation gives CASSPGQQSLGIQYF. The full variable domain, rest sourced from reference TRBV18 and TRBJ2-4, is NAGVMQNPRHLVRRRGQEARLRCSPMKGHSHVYWYRQLPEEGLKFMVYLQKENIIDESGMPKERFSAEFPKEGPSILRIQQVVRGDSAAYFCASSPGQQSLGIQYFGAGTRLSVL.

The chain couples TRBV12-3 or TRBV12-4 to TRBJ2-1; 7 positions match TRBD2. The J segment lost 7 bases and the V segment lost 3 bases, leaving 12 bases of the junction unmatched. This CDR3 has 16 residues. CDR3 sequence reads: CASSFLWASGANEQFF. Written as DNA, the CDR3 is TGTGCCAGCAGTTTTCTTTGGGCTAGCGGTGCAAATGAGCAGTTCTTC.

The sample holds a few counts of this clonotype. The rearrangement joins TRBV5-4 to TRBJ1-2; D gene ambiguous. The ends were cut back, 1 base at V and 8 bases at J, with 15 bases in the middle. Germline V gene sequence: CDR1 SGHNT, CDR2 YYREEE (reference sequence). This CDR3 is built from 14 residues. Here the CDR3 reads CASSLFEGKYGYTF. Here the CDR3 DNA reads TGTGCCAGCAGCTTGTTCGAGGGTAAATACGGCTACACCTTC.

The chain links TRBV20-1 to TRBJ1-1, with a tentative D call TRBD1 (5 bases). CDR1 is DFQATT, CDR2 SNEGSKA, per germline (reference sequence). The V end lost 5 bases, the J end lost 1 base, and 14 bases lay between the germline ends. This CDR3 has 14 amino acids. The CDR3 DNA follows: TGCAGTGCTTCCCGAAGCAGGGCGAACACTGAAGCTTTCTTT. This encodes CSASRSRANTEAFF.

The genes are TRBV12-3 or TRBV12-4 and TRBJ2-3, with 8 nucleotides matching TRBD2. V was pared by 6 bases and J by 0 bases, with 8 bases of the junction left unmatched. This CDR3 region has 16 residues. The CDR3 DNA is TGTGCCAGCAGGGGGCTAGCGGGTTTTAGCACAGATACGCAGTATTTT. It codes for CASRGLAGFSTDTQYF.

This clonotype has just a few counts. This chain uses TRBV6-1 with TRBJ2-7; D is perhaps TRBD1 (5 bases). V dropped 1 base and J dropped 2 bases, with 9 bases sitting between them. Per the germline V gene, CDR1 is MNHNS and CDR2 is SASEGT. The CDR3 has 14 residues. CDR3 protein: CASSEGLGAYEQYV. The CDR3 bases are TGTGCCAGCAGTGAAGGCTTAGGGGCCTACGAGCAGTACGTC.

This clonotype was counted only a few times. The chain has TRBV3-1 and TRBJ2-7, with 7 bases that match TRBD1. The CDR3 consists of 15 residues. Germline lookup yields CDR1 LGHDT and CDR2 YNNKEL (reference sequence). With V trimmed by 5 bases and J by 3 bases, 10 bases remained unmatched. Written as DNA, the CDR3 is TGTGCCAGCAGCTACGACAGGGAATTAAACTACGAGCAGTACGTC. Protein sequence: CASSYDRELNYEQYV.

This chain links TRBV5-8 with TRBJ2-3, with D uncertain. V was cut by 1 base and J by 1 base, with 7 bases left in between. The CDR3 runs to 14 residues. CDR1 SGHTS and CDR2 YDEGEE come from the germline V gene. The CDR3 DNA is TGTGCCAGCAGCTTGCAACATGGCACAGATACGCAGTATTTT. Its translation is CASSLQHGTDTQYF.

This clonotype was counted only a few times. The chain is built from TRBV14 and TRBJ1-1; D is unclear. The CDR3 runs 14 residues. The V gene lost 2 bases and the J gene lost 0 bases, with 7 bases spanning the gap. The germline CDR1 and CDR2 sequences are SGHDN and FVKESK. The CDR3 DNA sequence: TGTGCCAGCAGCCAACTGGGCTTGAACACTGAAGCTTTCTTT. As protein: CASSQLGLNTEAFF.

This clonotype came up a few times. This chain uses TRBV4-2 with TRBJ2-7, with D tentatively TRBD2 (5 bases). The CDR3 length is 13 residues. V was shortened by 4 bases and J by 12 bases, with 19 bases between the two germline ends. Germline V CDR1 and CDR2: LGHNA, YNFKEQ. CDR3 nucleotide sequence: TGTGCCAGCAGCCCGGACTTTCCTCATACGGGGTACTTC. This encodes CASSPDFPHTGYF.

This chain uses TRBV12-3 or TRBV12-4 with TRBJ2-3; D may be TRBD1 (5 bases). Deletions cut 5 bases from V and 0 bases from J, with 18 bases between. The CDR3 runs 17 residues. For the CDR3, the DNA is TGTGCCAGCAGTGCCCCTTGGGGCGGTTCTAGCACAGATACGCAGTATTTT. It yields the protein CASSAPWGGSSTDTQYF.

The chain uses TRBV7-3 and TRBJ2-5; 8 positions agree with TRBD2. V was pared by 5 bases and J by 5 bases, with 10 bases of the junction left unmatched. CDR3 length equals 15 residues. CDR1 SGHTA and CDR2 FQGTGA come from the germline V gene. The CDR3 bases are TGTGCCAGCAGCGCCTCAGGCGGGGGGCAGGAGACCCAGTACTTC. As protein: CASSASGGGQETQYF.

V and J are TRBV20-1 and TRBJ2-1; 9 positions agree with TRBD2. CDR1 and CDR2 from the germline V gene are DFQATT and SNEGSKA (reference sequence). Germline trimming cut 3 bases from V and 6 bases from J; bases unmatched to any gene: 12. The CDR3 has 16 amino acids. The CDR3 loop reads CSARVFSREGINEQFF. For the CDR3, the DNA is TGCAGTGCTAGGGTCTTTTCGCGGGAGGGGATCAATGAGCAGTTCTTC.

The chain has TRBV19 and TRBJ1-1; D might be TRBD1 (6 bases). V lost 5 bases to trimming and J lost 5 bases, with 18 bases between them. The CDR3 covers 15 residues. The germline V gene encodes CDR1 LNHDA and CDR2 SQIVND (reference sequence). CDR3 residues: CASSPEGGWWTEAFF. CDR3 nucleotides: TGTGCCAGTAGTCCAGAAGGGGGGTGGTGGACTGAAGCTTTCTTT.

V and J are TRBV20-1 and TRBJ1-5; D is ambiguous. From germline, CDR1 is DFQATT and CDR2 SNEGSKA (reference sequence). The V end was cut by 2 bases, the J end by 3 bases, with 5 bases between. The CDR3 totals 12 residues. The CDR3 sequence is CSARQFNQPQHF. CDR3 sequence (DNA): TGCAGTGCTAGACAGTTCAATCAGCCCCAGCATTTT.

V and J are TRBV12-3 or TRBV12-4 and TRBJ1-2, with 7 bases that match TRBD1. The CDR3 loop spans 15 amino acids. Trimming cost V 6 bases and J 6 bases; bases outside gene matches: 13. The CDR3 DNA follows: TGTGCCAGCAGCTTTCAAAACAGGGGCAGGGATGGCTACACCTTC. This encodes CASSFQNRGRDGYTF.

The chain couples TRBV7-2 to TRBJ2-7; TRBD2 matches 10 bases. V gave up 4 bases and J gave up 6 bases; unmatched junction bases: 15. Per germline, CDR1 SGHTA and CDR2 FQGNSA. This CDR3 spans 17 amino acids. CDR3 DNA: TGTGCCAGCAGCTCACAGGGACTAGCGCTCCGAGGGGTCGAGCAGTACTTC. Translation: CASSSQGLALRGVEQYF.

This clonotype was found a few times. This chain uses TRBV6-5 with TRBJ2-2, with TRBD1 matching 7 bases. Trimming removed 0 bases from V and 4 bases from J; junction bases left unmatched: 5. Looked up from germline, CDR1 is MNHEY and CDR2 is SVGAGI. The CDR3 sequence is 16 residues long. Here the CDR3 reads CASSYSMGQITGELFF. The DNA of the CDR3 is TGTGCCAGCAGTTACTCGATGGGACAGATCACCGGGGAGCTGTTTTTT.

This clonotype has just a few counts. This chain joins TRBV30 and TRBJ1-4; 7 bases map to TRBD1. The V gene's germline CDR1 is GTSNPN and CDR2 SVGIG (reference sequence). The CDR3 is 17 residues long. Trimming removed 2 bases from V and 0 bases from J; junction bases left unmatched: 9. The CDR3 loop is CAWSPRGPSATNEKLFF. CDR3 nucleotide sequence: TGTGCCTGGAGTCCAAGGGGGCCTTCCGCAACTAATGAAAAACTGTTTTTT.

The chain is built from TRBV30 and TRBJ2-7; 8 nucleotides agree with TRBD2. In germline, CDR1 is GTSNPN, CDR2 SVGIG (reference sequence). This CDR3 has 13 amino acids. V shed 8 bases, J shed 2 bases, and the junction held 8 bases outside the gene matches. In nucleotides, the CDR3 is TGTGCCGTATTAGCGGGAACGACCTACGAGCAGTACTTC. It specifies CAVLAGTTYEQYF.

The rearrangement links TRBV20-1 to TRBJ2-1; 10 bases align to TRBD2. The V gene's germline CDR1 is DFQATT and CDR2 SNEGSKA (reference sequence). The CDR3 length is 15 residues. V lost 2 bases to trimming and J lost 7 bases; unmatched junction nucleotides: 8. This CDR3 reads CSARPPSGSRNEQFF. CDR3 in DNA: TGCAGTGCTAGACCCCCTAGCGGGAGTAGGAATGAGCAGTTCTTC.

This chain uses TRBV15 with TRBJ1-5, with no clear D. Germline V gene lookup returns CDR1 LNHNV and CDR2 YYDKDF (reference sequence). Between the trimmed V and J ends, which lost 1 base and 6 bases, there was a span of 10 bases. The CDR3 is 14 amino acids. CDR3 in DNA: TGTGCCACCAGCAGAGGGGGAGGCAGTCAGCCCCAGCATTTT. It is translated as CATSRGGGSQPQHF.

The chain employs TRBV30 and TRBJ1-5, with a weak D call TRBD1 (5 bases). Germline CDR1 GTSNPN, CDR2 SVGIG (reference sequence). The CDR3 is made up of 15 amino acids. V was shortened by 4 bases and J by 6 bases, with 19 bases between the two germline ends. The CDR3 protein is CAWNPGGYQGQPQHF. DNA of the CDR3: TGTGCCTGGAACCCTGGGGGTTACCAAGGTCAGCCCCAGCATTTT.

This chain connects TRBV12-3 or TRBV12-4 to TRBJ1-4; D is uncertain. The CDR3 is made up of 13 amino acids. The ends were cut back, 0 bases at V and 8 bases at J, with 7 bases in the middle. As DNA, the CDR3 is TGTGCCAGCAGTTTAGCAGGCGAGGAAAAACTGTTTTTT. As protein: CASSLAGEEKLFF.

The chain links TRBV6-5 to TRBJ1-5, with TRBD1 matching over 7 bases. In germline, CDR1 is MNHEY, CDR2 SVGAGI. The CDR3 is 15 residues long. The J segment lost 0 bases and the V segment lost 6 bases, leaving 5 bases of the junction unmatched. As DNA, the CDR3 is TGTGCCAGCAGACAACAGGGGCCTAGCAATCAGCCCCAGCATTTT. It translates to CASRQQGPSNQPQHF.

This clonotype appeared a few times. Relative to the germline gene, one junction end is altered; a read error may explain this. The rearrangement links TRBV5-6 to TRBJ2-3, with unresolved D. The germline V gene has CDR1 SGHDT and CDR2 YYEEEE. The CDR3 is 13 residues long. The DNA for the CDR3 is TGTGCCAGCATCTTGGCTAACGGAGATACGCAGTATTTT. It is translated as CASILANGDTQYF. Using reference TRBV5-6 and TRBJ2-3 for the parts outside the CDR3, the full variable domain is DAGVTQSPTHLIKTRGQQVTLRCSPKSGHDTVSWYQQALGQGPQFIFQYYEEEERQRGNFPDRFSGHQFPNYSSELNVNALLLGDSALYLCASILANGDTQYFGPGTRLTVL.

The rearrangement links TRBV29-1 to TRBJ1-2, with D possibly TRBD1 on 6 matching bases. Germline V gene lookup returns CDR1 SQVTM and CDR2 ANQGSEA. V lost 6 bases and J 2 bases, leaving 13 bases between the germline ends. CDR3 length: 13 amino acids. CDR3 protein: CSVIQGFNYGYTF. CDR3 nucleotides: TGCAGCGTGATACAGGGATTCAACTATGGCTACACCTTC.

The genes are TRBV12-3 or TRBV12-4 and TRBJ1-5; D ambiguous. This CDR3 comprises 15 residues. V lost 2 bases to trimming and J lost 6 bases, with 14 bases between them. The CDR3 is CASSLFIRARQPQHF. In DNA form, the CDR3 reads TGTGCCAGCAGTTTATTCATACGGGCGCGTCAGCCCCAGCATTTT.

The sample holds a few counts of this clonotype. V is TRBV4-3 and J is TRBJ2-1; 9 nucleotides line up with TRBD2. J gave up 7 bases and V 0 bases, and 7 bases lay outside the gene matches. The V gene's germline CDR1 is LGHNA and CDR2 YSLEER. The CDR3 covers 16 residues. CDR3 sequence reads: CASSQDRAGGPNEQFF. CDR3 nucleotides: TGCGCCAGCAGCCAAGATCGGGCGGGAGGGCCGAATGAGCAGTTCTTC.